Below, 22 T cell receptor beta chains from the same sample are listed, as sequenced in a study of blood T cell repertoires in COVID-19. Clones were read by immunoSEQ multiplex PCR, and TCRdb kept only the in-frame ones, dropping some. This sample yields just under 55,000 clones, of which roughly nine tenths are seen a single time; around 8.3% belongs to the top ten. Sequenced material: peripheral blood. The source is a middle-aged woman with active COVID-19.

CDR3: CASSIDGYGGLNTEAFF. The DNA for the CDR3 is TGTGCCAGTAGTATAGATGGGTACGGCGGATTGAACACTGAAGCTTTCTTT. The chain has TRBV19 and TRBJ1-1; D uncertain. The CDR3 contains 17 residues. CDR1 and CDR2 (germline): LNHDA, SQIVND (reference sequence). V lost 0 bases and J lost 0, with 14 bases in between.

This clone was observed a few times. V and J are TRBV7-2 and TRBJ1-1; D possibly corresponds to TRBD1 (6 bases). CDR3 length: 14 residues. Per the germline V gene, CDR1 is SGHTA and CDR2 is FQGNSA. The V gene lost 5 bases and the J gene lost 0 bases, with 10 bases spanning the gap. The CDR3 DNA reads TGTGCCAGCAGCCGTACAGGGATGAACACTGAAGCTTTCTTT. Translation gives CASSRTGMNTEAFF.

This clone was picked up a small number of times. The chain couples TRBV7-6 to TRBJ2-1; the match to TRBD1 covers 9 bases. In germline, CDR1 is SGHVS, CDR2 FNYEAQ. This CDR3 comprises 15 residues. V shed 6 bases and J 2 bases; nucleotides not matched to a gene: 5. The CDR3 sequence: CASSPGTGPYNEQFF. CDR3 coding DNA: TGTGCCAGCAGTCCAGGGACAGGGCCCTACAATGAGCAGTTCTTC.

The rearrangement uses TRBV4-2 and TRBJ2-3, with 16 bases aligning to TRBD2. This CDR3 contains 21 residues. J gave up 4 bases and V 2 bases, and 15 bases lay outside the gene matches. The germline CDR1 and CDR2 sequences are LGHNA and YNFKEQ. The CDR3: CASSQYLGLAGGRGGSDTQYF. The CDR3 DNA is TGTGCCAGCAGCCAATATTTGGGACTAGCGGGGGGGAGGGGCGGTTCAGATACGCAGTATTTT.

This sequence joins TRBV3-1 (or the pseudogene TRBV3-2) and TRBJ2-1, with 11 bases fitting TRBD2. The J segment lost 4 bases and the V segment lost 0 bases, leaving 11 bases of the junction unmatched. CDR1 and CDR2 (germline): LGHDT, YNNKEL (reference sequence). This CDR3 region has 19 residues. The CDR3 sequence is CASSQEAGLAGGIYNEQFF. CDR3 nucleotides: TGTGCCAGCAGCCAAGAAGCAGGGCTAGCGGGGGGCATATACAATGAGCAGTTCTTC.

This CDR3 reads CASSLEGSGLGQPQHF. The DNA of the CDR3 is TGCGCCAGCAGCTTGGAAGGATCAGGGCTGGGGCAGCCCCAGCATTTT. The V gene is TRBV5-1, the J gene TRBJ1-5; tentatively, D is TRBD1 (5 bases). V lost 0 bases, J lost 7 bases, and 17 bases lay in between. Looked up from germline, CDR1 is SGHRS and CDR2 is YFSETQ. This CDR3 spans 16 amino acids.

This rearrangement joins TRBV29-1 to TRBJ2-7; D remains unclear. The V gene lost 4 bases and the J gene lost 0 bases, with 7 bases spanning the gap. This CDR3 contains 12 residues. Looked up from germline, CDR1 is SQVTM and CDR2 is ANQGSEA. The DNA of the CDR3 is TGCAGCGTTGGCAAGAGCTCCTACGAGCAGTACTTC. This gives the protein CSVGKSSYEQYF.

The chain has TRBV7-3 and TRBJ2-5; D might be TRBD2 (5 bases). This CDR3 is 13 amino acids long. Trimming removed 3 bases at V and 1 base at J, with 6 bases between. Looked up from germline, CDR1 is SGHTA and CDR2 is FQGTGA. CDR3 DNA sequence: TGTGCCAGCAGCTTCCGGGGCCAAGAGACCCAGTACTTC. This codes for CASSFRGQETQYF.

V usage is TRBV11-3 and J usage is TRBJ2-5; D gene ambiguous. Germline CDR1 and CDR2: SGHNT and YENEEA. Between the trimmed V and J ends, which lost 1 base and 13 bases, there was a span of 19 bases. This CDR3 contains 14 residues. The CDR3 DNA follows: TGTGCCAGCAGCTTAGGTCTAGGTGAAAGTGAATTGTACTTC. It yields the protein CASSLGLGESELYF.

The chain combines TRBV27 with TRBJ2-2; D is ambiguous. CDR3 length: 14 amino acids. Deletions cut 3 bases from V and 3 bases from J, with 8 bases between. Germline V CDR1 and CDR2: MNHEY, SMNVEV (reference sequence). The CDR3 sequence is CASSLAGYTGELFF. CDR3 in DNA: TGTGCCAGCAGTTTGGCCGGGTACACCGGGGAGCTGTTTTTT.

The V call is TRBV28, the J call TRBJ2-3; tentatively, D is TRBD2 (6 bases). Trimming removed 1 base from V and 1 base from J, with 9 bases in between. This CDR3 has 15 amino acids. Germline loops: CDR1 MDHEN, CDR2 SYDVKM. The CDR3 reads CASSLSGTGTDTQYF. Here the CDR3 DNA reads TGTGCCAGCAGTTTATCAGGGACTGGCACAGATACGCAGTATTTT.

The chain recombines TRBV5-4 with TRBJ2-7; D gene ambiguous. CDR1 SGHNT and CDR2 YYREEE come from the germline V gene (reference sequence). The CDR3 has 14 amino acids. The V end lost 1 base, the J end lost 6 bases, and 14 bases lay between the germline ends. CDR3 in DNA: TGTGCCAGCAGCTTGATCTACGACCCGGGCGAGCAGTACTTC. Translating gives CASSLIYDPGEQYF.

This chain uses TRBV1 with TRBJ2-3; TRBD1, the table's D call, lacks a check against the DNA. TRBV1 is termed a pseudogene. The CDR3 sequence is 18 residues long. CDR3: CTSSQDWDRGTLTDTQYF. CDR3 bases: TGCACCAGCAGCCAAGATTGGGACAGGGGAACCCTCACAGATACGCAGTATTTT.

The J gene is TRBJ1-3, the V gene TRBV6-2 or TRBV6-3; the D is unclear. Trimming shortened V by 4 bases and J by 0 bases, and 4 bases separated the two germline ends. CDR1 and CDR2 from the germline V gene are MNHEY and SVGEGT. The CDR3 contains 13 residues. The CDR3 loop is CASSFSSGNTIYF. The CDR3 DNA reads TGTGCCAGCAGTTTCAGCTCTGGAAACACCATATATTTT.

The gene calls are TRBV10-3 and TRBJ2-7; the D is unclear. Germline-derived CDR1 and CDR2 are ENHRY and SYGVKD. The V end was cut by 0 bases, the J end by 0 bases, with 15 bases between. The CDR3 runs to 17 residues. The CDR3 coding sequence is TGTGCCATCAGTGAGTCTGACGACCCAGCGAGCTCCTACGAGCAGTACTTC. Translated: CAISESDDPASSYEQYF.

For the CDR3, the DNA is TGTGCCAGCAGCCCCGCTAGGGGCCCTAACACTGAAGCTTTCTTT. It codes for CASSPARGPNTEAFF. The chain employs TRBV11-3 and TRBJ1-1, with D maybe TRBD1 (5 bases). Germline V gene sequence: CDR1 SGHNT, CDR2 YENEEA. The V and J ends lost 5 bases and 2 bases respectively, with 15 bases between them. This CDR3 has 15 residues.

This chain connects TRBV19 to TRBJ1-2, with 8 positions matching TRBD1. The germline V gene encodes CDR1 LNHDA and CDR2 SQIVND (reference sequence). This CDR3 comprises 14 residues. Trimming took 8 bases from V and 8 from J; bases not matched to a gene: 13. The CDR3 protein is CASQSNRGRGGYTF. CDR3 in DNA: TGTGCCAGTCAGAGTAACAGGGGGAGAGGCGGCTACACCTTC.

The chain is built from TRBV11-2 and TRBJ1-1; the D gene is possibly TRBD1 (5 bases). This CDR3 is built from 14 residues. With 5 bases removed from V and 4 bases from J, the gap between germline ends came to 14 bases. CDR1 and CDR2 from the germline V gene are SGHAT and FQNNGV. As DNA, the CDR3 is TGTGCCAGCAGCCCCCCGACAGCGACCACTGAAGCTTTCTTT. Amino acids: CASSPPTATTEAFF. Using reference TRBV11-2 and TRBJ1-1 for the parts outside the CDR3, the full variable domain is EAGVAQSPRYKIIEKRQSVAFWCNPISGHATLYWYQQILGQGPKLLIQFQNNGVVDDSQLPKDRFSAERLKGVDSTLKIQPAKLEDSAVYLCASSPPTATTEAFFGQGTRLTVV.

This chain joins TRBV24-1 and TRBJ2-3; possible D gene TRBD2, 6 bases. CDR3 length equals 15 residues. Germline-derived CDR1 and CDR2 are KGHDR and SFDVKD. V gave up 3 bases and J gave up 3 bases, with 12 bases separating them. The CDR3 spells CATSDPGLQTDTQYF. The CDR3 nucleotides read TGTGCCACCAGTGATCCGGGACTCCAAACAGATACGCAGTATTTT.

The rearrangement joins TRBV7-2 to TRBJ2-7, with 7 nucleotides matching TRBD1. After removal of 0 bases from V and 3 bases from J, the junction contained 2 bases not matched to a gene. CDR1 and CDR2 from the germline V gene are SGHTA and FQGNSA. The CDR3 is 14 residues long. For the CDR3, the DNA is TGTGCCAGCAGCTTAGCAGGGGGCGTCTACGAGCAGTACTTC. Residues: CASSLAGGVYEQYF.

The genes are TRBV11-2 and TRBJ2-1; 7 positions match TRBD2. Germline CDR1 reads SGHAT; CDR2 reads FQNNGV. CDR3 size: 18 residues. V dropped 5 bases and J dropped 2; count of bases not matched to a gene: 15. CDR3 DNA sequence: TGTGCCAGCAGCCCATTGGGGCGAAGCGGGACCCCCTACAATGAGCAGTTCTTC. Protein sequence: CASSPLGRSGTPYNEQFF. Filled out from reference TRBV11-2 and TRBJ2-1, the complete variable domain reads EAGVAQSPRYKIIEKRQSVAFWCNPISGHATLYWYQQILGQGPKLLIQFQNNGVVDDSQLPKDRFSAERLKGVDSTLKIQPAKLEDSAVYLCASSPLGRSGTPYNEQFFGPGTRLTVL.

The chain combines TRBV11-1 with TRBJ1-1; no clear D. V was pared by 3 bases and J by 0 bases, with 5 bases between. Germline V gene sequence: CDR1 SGHAT, CDR2 FQDESV (reference sequence). This CDR3 has 13 residues. CDR3 DNA: TGTGCCAGCAGCTTTAATATGAACACTGAAGCTTTCTTT. Translating gives CASSFNMNTEAFF.